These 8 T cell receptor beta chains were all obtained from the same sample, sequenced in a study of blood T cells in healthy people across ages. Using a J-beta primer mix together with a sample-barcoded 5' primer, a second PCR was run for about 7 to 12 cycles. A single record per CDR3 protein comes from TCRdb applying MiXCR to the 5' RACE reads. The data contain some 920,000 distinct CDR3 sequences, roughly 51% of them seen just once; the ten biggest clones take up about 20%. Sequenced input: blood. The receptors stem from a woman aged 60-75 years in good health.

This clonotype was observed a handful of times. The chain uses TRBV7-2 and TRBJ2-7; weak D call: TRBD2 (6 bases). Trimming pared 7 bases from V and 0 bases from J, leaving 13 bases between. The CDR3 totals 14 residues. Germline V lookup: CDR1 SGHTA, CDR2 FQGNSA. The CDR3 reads CASTVATSSYEQYF. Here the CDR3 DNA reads TGTGCCAGCACGGTAGCGACTAGCTCCTACGAGCAGTACTTC.

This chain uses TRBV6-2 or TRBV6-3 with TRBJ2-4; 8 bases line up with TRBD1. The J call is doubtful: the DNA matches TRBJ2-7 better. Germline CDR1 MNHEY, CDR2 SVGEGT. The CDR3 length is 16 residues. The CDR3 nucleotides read TGTGCCAGCAGCCAGAATACAGGGGGTGCGTTTGGCGAGCAGTACTTC. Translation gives CASSQNTGGAFGEQYF.

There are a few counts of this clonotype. The DNA for the CDR3 is TGTGCCAGCAGTTTGGGGGAGGGACCCTCCTACGAGCAGTACTTC. This sequence encodes CASSLGEGPSYEQYF. The chain combines TRBV12-3 or TRBV12-4 with TRBJ2-7; 7 bases line up with TRBD2. This CDR3 region has 15 residues. Germline trimming cut 3 bases from V and 0 bases from J; bases unmatched to any gene: 5.

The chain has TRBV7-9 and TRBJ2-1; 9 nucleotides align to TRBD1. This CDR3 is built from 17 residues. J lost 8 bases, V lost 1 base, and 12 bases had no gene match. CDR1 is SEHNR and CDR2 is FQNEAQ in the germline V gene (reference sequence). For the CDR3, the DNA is TGTGCCAGCAGCTTAGGCGAGACAGGGGGGGTGTCCGATGAGCAGTTCTTC. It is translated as CASSLGETGGVSDEQFF.

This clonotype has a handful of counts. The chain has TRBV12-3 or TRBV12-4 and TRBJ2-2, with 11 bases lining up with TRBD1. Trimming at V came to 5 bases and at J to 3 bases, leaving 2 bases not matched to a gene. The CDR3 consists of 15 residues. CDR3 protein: CASSRDRGYTGELFF. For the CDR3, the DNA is TGTGCCAGCAGTAGGGACAGGGGGTACACCGGGGAGCTGTTTTTT.

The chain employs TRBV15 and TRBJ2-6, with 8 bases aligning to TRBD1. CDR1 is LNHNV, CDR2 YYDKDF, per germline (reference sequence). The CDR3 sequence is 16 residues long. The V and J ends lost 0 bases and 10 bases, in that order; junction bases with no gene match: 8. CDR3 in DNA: TGTGCCACCAGCAGAGATAGGACAGGGAAGAATAACGTCCTGACTTTC. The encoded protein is CATSRDRTGKNNVLTF.

The CDR3 loop reads CASSGPRDTDQPQHF. The CDR3 nucleotides read TGTGCCAGCAGCGGGCCACGGGACACCGATCAGCCCCAGCATTTT. V and J are TRBV21-1 and TRBJ1-5; TRBD1 is the table's D call, not checked against the DNA. TRBV21-1 is reported as a pseudogene. CDR3 length equals 15 residues.

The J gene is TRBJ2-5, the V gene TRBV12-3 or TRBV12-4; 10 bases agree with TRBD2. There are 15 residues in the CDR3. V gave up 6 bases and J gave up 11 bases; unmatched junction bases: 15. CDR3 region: CASSPSGRAYNEQYF. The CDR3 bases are TGTGCCAGCAGCCCGAGCGGGAGGGCCTACAATGAGCAGTACTTC.